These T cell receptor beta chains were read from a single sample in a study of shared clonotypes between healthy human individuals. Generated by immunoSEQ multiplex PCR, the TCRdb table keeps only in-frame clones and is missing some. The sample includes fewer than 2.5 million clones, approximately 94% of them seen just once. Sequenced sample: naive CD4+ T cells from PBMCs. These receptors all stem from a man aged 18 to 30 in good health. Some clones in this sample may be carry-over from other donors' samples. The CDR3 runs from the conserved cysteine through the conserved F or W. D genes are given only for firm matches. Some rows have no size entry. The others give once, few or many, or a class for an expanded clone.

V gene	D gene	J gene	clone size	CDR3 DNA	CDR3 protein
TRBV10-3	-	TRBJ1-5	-	TGTGCCATCAGTGATTTGGGCGGTGGAGAGCCCCAGCATTTT	CAISDLGGGEPQHF
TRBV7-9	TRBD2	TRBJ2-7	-	TGTGCCAGCAGCTTAGGGGTACTAGCGCTTTACGAGCAGTACTTC	CASSLGVLALYEQYF
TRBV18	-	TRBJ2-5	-	TGTGCCAGCTCACGACAGCTACAAGAGACCCAGTACTTC	CASSRQLQETQYF
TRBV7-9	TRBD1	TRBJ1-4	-	TGTGCCAGCAGCTCCCGACAGGGCGAAAAACTGTTTTTT	CASSSRQGEKLFF
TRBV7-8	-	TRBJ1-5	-	TGTGCCAGCAGCTCAGGGTTAGCTCAGCCCCAGCATTTT	CASSSGLAQPQHF
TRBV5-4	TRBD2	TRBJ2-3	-	TGTGCCAGCAGCACCCGGACTAGCGGGGGCACAGATACGCAGTATTTT	CASSTRTSGGTDTQYF
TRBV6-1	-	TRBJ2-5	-	TGTGCCAGCAGTGAAGCCGGAAAATTCGGGACCCAAGAGACCCAGTACTTC	CASSEAGKFGTQETQYF
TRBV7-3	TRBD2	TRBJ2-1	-	TGTGCCAGCAGCTCCACCCCGGGACTAGCGGGAGGGCGGAATGAGCAGTTCTTC	CASSSTPGLAGGRNEQFF
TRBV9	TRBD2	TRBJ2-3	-	TGTGCCAGCAGCTGGACTAGCGGTACCACAGATACGCAGTATTTT	CASSWTSGTTDTQYF
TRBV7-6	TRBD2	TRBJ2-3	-	TGTGCCAGCAGCAAAGGACTAGTTAGCACAGATACGCAGTATTTT	CASSKGLVSTDTQYF
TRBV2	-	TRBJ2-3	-	TGTGCCAGCGTAGAAGGCGGAACTAGCACAGATACGCAGTATTTT	CASVEGGTSTDTQYF
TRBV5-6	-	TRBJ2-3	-	TGTGCCAGCAGCCTACTTGCCGGCAGGGTGAGGACAGATACGCAGTATTTT	CASSLLAGRVRTDTQYF
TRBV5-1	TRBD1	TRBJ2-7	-	TGCGCCAGCAGCGTTGGACAGGGAGGTCCATACGAGCAGTACTTC	CASSVGQGGPYEQYF
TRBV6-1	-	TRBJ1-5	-	TGTGCCATCTCGTTCGGGGGCGCGGGTCAGCCCCAGCATTTT	CAISFGGAGQPQHF
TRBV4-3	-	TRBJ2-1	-	TGCGCCAGCAGCCAAGTTGGGCGGGGTCAATACAATGAGCAGTTCTTC	CASSQVGRGQYNEQFF
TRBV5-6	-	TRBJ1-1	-	TGTGCCCACACGGGGAGGCAATCCGCAACTGAAGCTTTCTTT	CAHTGRQSATEAFF
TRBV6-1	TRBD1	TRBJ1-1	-	TGTGCCAGCAGTGACCCCCAGGGGGCTACAGGAGACACTGAAGCTTTCTTT	CASSDPQGATGDTEAFF
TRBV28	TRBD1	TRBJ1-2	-	TGTGCCAGCAGTTGGACAGGGGAAGGCTATGGCTACACCTTC	CASSWTGEGYGYTF
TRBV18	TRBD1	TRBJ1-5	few	TGTGCCAGCTCCCGCGGGACAGATAATCAGCCCCAGCATTTT	CASSRGTDNQPQHF
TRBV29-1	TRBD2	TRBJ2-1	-	TGCAGCGTTGGCCTAAGACTAGCGGGGAGTGATTCCTACAATGAGCAGTTCTTC	CSVGLRLAGSDSYNEQFF
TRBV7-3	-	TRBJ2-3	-	TGTGCCAGCAGCTCCCTTAGCACAGATACGCAGTATTTT	CASSSLSTDTQYF
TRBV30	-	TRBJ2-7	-	TGTGCCTGGAGGGACAGAAACTACGAGCAGTACTTC	CAWRDRNYEQYF
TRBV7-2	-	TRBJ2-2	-	TGTGCCAGCAGCTTATATGTAACAGGGAACACCGGGGAGCTGTTTTTT	CASSLYVTGNTGELFF
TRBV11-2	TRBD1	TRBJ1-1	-	TGTGCCAGCAGCTTTGAGGACAGGCAGAACACTGAAGCTTTCTTT	CASSFEDRQNTEAFF
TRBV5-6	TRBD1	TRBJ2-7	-	TGTGCCAGCAGCCCTCTGGGACAGGGGACCTACGAGCAGTACTTC	CASSPLGQGTYEQYF
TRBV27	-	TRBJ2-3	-	TGTGCCAGCAGTTTAGGCGGGTTCGGGGATACGCAGTATTTT	CASSLGGFGDTQYF
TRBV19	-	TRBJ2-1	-	TGTGCCAGTAGTATTGGAGGGGACAATGAGCAGTTCTTC	CASSIGGDNEQFF
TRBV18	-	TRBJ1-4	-	TGTGCCAGCTCACCAAAGGCAACTAATGAAAAACTGTTTTTT	CASSPKATNEKLFF
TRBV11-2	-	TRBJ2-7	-	TGTGCCAGCAGCTTAACCCTCTACGAGCAGTACTTC	CASSLTLYEQYF
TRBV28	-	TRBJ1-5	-	TGTGCCAGCAGTCCCCCCCCCTTCAGGGGTACCAATCAGCCCCAGCATTTT	CASSPPPFRGTNQPQHF
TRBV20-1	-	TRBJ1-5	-	TGCAGTGTGCCGGGGAATCAGCCCCAGCATTTT	CSVPGNQPQHF
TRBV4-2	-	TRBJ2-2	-	TGTGCCAGCAGGCAATCAAAAGCAGGGGTCTCCGGGGAGCTGTTTTTT	CASRQSKAGVSGELFF
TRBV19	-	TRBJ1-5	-	TGTGCCAGTACCCCTAAGGGACATAGCAATCAGCCCCAGCATTTT	CASTPKGHSNQPQHF
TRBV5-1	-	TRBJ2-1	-	TGCGCCAGCAGCTTGAACCCCCCGGGCAATGAGCAGTTCTTC	CASSLNPPGNEQFF
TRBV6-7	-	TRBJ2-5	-	TGTGCCAGCAGGGAGGAGCCGCCGCAAGAGACCCAGTACTTC	CASREEPPQETQYF
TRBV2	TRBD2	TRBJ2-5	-	TGTGCCAGCAGTGAGGCGGGAGTGGAGGAGACCCAGTACTTC	CASSEAGVEETQYF
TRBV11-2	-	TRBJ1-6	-	TGTGCCAGCAGCACGCCAGGGACCTCTAATTCACCCCTCCACTTT	CASSTPGTSNSPLHF
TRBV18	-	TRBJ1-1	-	TGTGCCAGCTCACCACTGGGAGTATTGACCACTGAAGCTTTCTTT	CASSPLGVLTTEAFF
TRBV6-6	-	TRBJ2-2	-	TGTGCCAGCAGTTACTCGAGCGGCGGGGAGCTGTTTTTT	CASSYSSGGELFF
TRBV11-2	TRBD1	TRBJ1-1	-	TGTGCCAGCAGCTTGGACCGGGACAGGGGTAGTGCTTTCTTT	CASSLDRDRGSAFF
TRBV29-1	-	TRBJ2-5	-	TGCAGCGCCCGGGGAGTGGGGGGAAAGACCCAGTACTTC	CSARGVGGKTQYF
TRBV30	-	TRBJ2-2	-	TGTGCCAGCGGGACACCCACCGGGGAGCTGTTTTTT	CASGTPTGELFF
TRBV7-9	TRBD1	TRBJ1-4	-	TGTGCCAGCAGCTTACAACCGGGACAGGGTAATGAAAAACTGTTTTTT	CASSLQPGQGNEKLFF
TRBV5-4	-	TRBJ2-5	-	TGTGCCAGCAGCTTGGGCGGTCCGGAGACCCAGTACTTC	CASSLGGPETQYF
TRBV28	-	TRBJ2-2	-	TGTGCCAGCAGTATGGACAGCGGGGAGCTGTTTTTT	CASSMDSGELFF
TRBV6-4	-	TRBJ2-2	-	TGTGCCAGCAGTGACTCGAGGACTGCCGGGGAGCTGTTTTTT	CASSDSRTAGELFF
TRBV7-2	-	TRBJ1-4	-	TGTGCCAGCAGCCTTGAGGGGGGCTGGTCTAATGAAAAACTGTTTTTT	CASSLEGGWSNEKLFF
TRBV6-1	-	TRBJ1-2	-	TGTGCCAGCAGTGAAGGGACAACGCGAGGGGGCTACACCTTC	CASSEGTTRGGYTF
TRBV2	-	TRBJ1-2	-	TGTGCCCGACTCGGGGTGGGAGGGGGGTTGGATGGCTACACCTTC	CARLGVGGGLDGYTF
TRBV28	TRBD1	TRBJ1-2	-	TGTGCCGCCACAGGGGGAGTGAGCTATGGCTACACCTTC	CAATGGVSYGYTF
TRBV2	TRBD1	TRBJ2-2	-	TGTGCCAGCAGTGAAAATGGACAGGGGAACACCGGGGAGCTGTTTTTT	CASSENGQGNTGELFF
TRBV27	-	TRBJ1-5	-	TGTGCCAGCAGCCCAAATCGCAATCAGCCCCAGCATTTT	CASSPNRNQPQHF
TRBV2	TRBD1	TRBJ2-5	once	TGTGCCAGCAGTGAAGAACAGGGGGCGGGGGAGACCCAGTACTTC	CASSEEQGAGETQYF
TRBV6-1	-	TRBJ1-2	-	TGTGCCAGCAGTAGTCTTCTGGGCTACTATGGCTACACCTTC	CASSSLLGYYGYTF
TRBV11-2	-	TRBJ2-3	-	TGTGCCAGCAGCTTAGGCTCCGGGAGGCAGTATTTT	CASSLGSGRQYF
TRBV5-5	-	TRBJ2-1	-	TGTGCCAGCAGTCGGTACGGCAATGAGCAGTTCTTC	CASSRYGNEQFF
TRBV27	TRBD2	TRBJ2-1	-	TGTGCCAGCAGTCCACGACTAGCGGACACCTACAATGAGCAGTTCTTC	CASSPRLADTYNEQFF
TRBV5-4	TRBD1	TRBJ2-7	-	TGTGCCAGCAGCCCGGGACAGGGGGGAGCCTACGAGCAGTACTTC	CASSPGQGGAYEQYF